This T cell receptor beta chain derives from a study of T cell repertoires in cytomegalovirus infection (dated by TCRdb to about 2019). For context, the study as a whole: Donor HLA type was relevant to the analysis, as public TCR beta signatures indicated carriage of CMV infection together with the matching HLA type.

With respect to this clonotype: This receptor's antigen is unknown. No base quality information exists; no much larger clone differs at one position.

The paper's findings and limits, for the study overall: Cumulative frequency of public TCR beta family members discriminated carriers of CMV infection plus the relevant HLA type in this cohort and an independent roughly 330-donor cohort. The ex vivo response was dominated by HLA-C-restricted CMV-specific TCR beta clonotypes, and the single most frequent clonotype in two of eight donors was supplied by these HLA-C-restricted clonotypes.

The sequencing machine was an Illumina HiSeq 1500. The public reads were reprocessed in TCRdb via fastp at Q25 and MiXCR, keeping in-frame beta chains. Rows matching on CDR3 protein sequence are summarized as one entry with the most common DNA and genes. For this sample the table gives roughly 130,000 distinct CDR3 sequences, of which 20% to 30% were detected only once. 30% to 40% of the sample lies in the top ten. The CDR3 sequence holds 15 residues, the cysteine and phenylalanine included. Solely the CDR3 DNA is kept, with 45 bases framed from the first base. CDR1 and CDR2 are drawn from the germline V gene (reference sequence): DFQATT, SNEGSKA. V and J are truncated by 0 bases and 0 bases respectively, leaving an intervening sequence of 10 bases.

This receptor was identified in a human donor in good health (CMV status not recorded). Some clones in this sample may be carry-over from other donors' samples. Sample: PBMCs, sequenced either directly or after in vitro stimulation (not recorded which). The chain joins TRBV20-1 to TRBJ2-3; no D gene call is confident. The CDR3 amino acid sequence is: CSARDVGGSTDTQYF. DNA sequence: TGCAGTGCTAGAGATGTCGGCGGAAGCACAGATACGCAGTATTTT.